These 23 T cell receptor beta chains share one sample of origin, sequenced in a study of Graves' ophthalmopathy and Graves' hyperthyroidism. For repertoire sequencing, the TCR beta CDR3 regions were amplified from RNA transcripts. First-round RT-PCR with HTBI primers preceded a second-round multiplex PCR. Using its own MiXCR run on the multiplex PCR reads, TCRdb lists one record per CDR3 protein. The data hold about 39,000 distinct CDR3 sequences, with 50% observed a single time. The sequencing input was peripheral blood. These receptors came from an adult woman with stable Graves' hyperthyroidism.

DNA for the CDR3: TGTGCCAGCAGCGGACTAGCGGGAGGGCCGGTCACCCCTGCGGCCTTCCGGCAGTACTTC. It translates to CASSGLAGGPVTPAAFRQYF. V and J are TRBV14 and TRBJ2-7, with TRBD2 identical over 15 bases. This CDR3 has 20 residues. V dropped 5 bases and J dropped 9; count of bases not matched to a gene: 23. Per germline, CDR1 SGHDN and CDR2 FVKESK.

The J gene is TRBJ2-5, the V gene TRBV7-9, with 14 nucleotides matching TRBD2. Germline CDR1 reads SEHNR; CDR2 reads FQNEAQ (reference sequence). The V gene end was trimmed by 5 bases and the J gene end by 4 bases; junction bases not matched to a gene: 6. The CDR3 consists of 16 residues. The CDR3 sequence is CASSPRTSGRTETQYF. CDR3 in DNA: TGTGCCAGCAGCCCCAGGACTAGCGGGAGGACAGAGACCCAGTACTTC.

The J gene is TRBJ2-5, the V gene TRBV7-2; D is tentatively TRBD1 or TRBD2 (5 bases each). Per germline, CDR1 SGHTA and CDR2 FQGNSA. Deletions cut 3 bases from V and 8 bases from J, with 13 bases between. CDR3 length equals 13 residues. The DNA for the CDR3 is TGTGCCAGCAGCTTGTGGGACGGGGAAACCCAGTACTTC. Translating it yields CASSLWDGETQYF.

The table lists this clonotype with many counts. The J gene is TRBJ1-5, the V gene TRBV12-3 or TRBV12-4; TRBD1 might be the D (5 bases). The CDR3 is made up of 14 amino acids. Between the trimmed V and J ends, which lost 5 bases and 2 bases, there was a span of 10 bases. The CDR3 bases are TGTGCCAGCAGTCCTGACAGCGGCAATCAGCCCCAGCATTTT. Its translation is CASSPDSGNQPQHF.

The table lists this clonotype with many counts. The V gene is TRBV24-1, the J gene TRBJ1-1; TRBD1 matches at 10 bases. Germline V gene lookup returns CDR1 KGHDR and CDR2 SFDVKD. Germline trimming cut 7 bases from V and 1 base from J; bases unmatched to any gene: 5. This CDR3 contains 15 residues. The CDR3 DNA is TGTGCCACCAGCGGGGGGGACAGGGGGAACACTGAAGCTTTCTTT. Protein sequence: CATSGGDRGNTEAFF.

This clonotype was observed at least ten times. The chain has TRBV5-1 and TRBJ2-5, with D possibly being TRBD1 (5 bases). This CDR3 region has 15 residues. Germline V lookup: CDR1 SGHRS, CDR2 YFSETQ. V gave up 0 bases and J gave up 0 bases, with 9 bases separating them. CDR3 DNA sequence: TGCGCCAGCAGCTTGGATGGACAATACCAAGAGACCCAGTACTTC. Protein product: CASSLDGQYQETQYF.

This chain joins TRBV2 and TRBJ1-5; D may be TRBD1 (5 bases). The CDR3 spans 19 residues. Germline V gene sequence: CDR1 SNHLY, CDR2 FYNNEI. V was clipped by 5 bases and J by 1 base, with 24 bases between them. This chain's CDR3 is CASSNGQVGGTVSNQPQHF. The DNA for the CDR3 is TGTGCCAGCAGTAACGGACAAGTCGGTGGTACGGTGAGCAATCAGCCCCAGCATTTT.

This clonotype was seen ten or more times. The rearrangement links TRBV28 to TRBJ1-5, with 7 bases that match TRBD1. With V trimmed by 6 bases and J by 6 bases, 8 bases remained unmatched. The CDR3 length is 14 residues. Germline V gene data show CDR1 as MDHEN and CDR2 as SYDVKM. The DNA of the CDR3 is TGTGCCAGCAGGGATCAGGGGGGGCCTCAGCCCCAGCATTTT. Translating it yields CASRDQGGPQPQHF.

The rearrangement uses TRBV14 and TRBJ2-7; unclear D gene. This CDR3 is built from 13 residues. The V end was cut by 1 base, the J end by 6 bases, with 10 bases between. Germline CDR1 SGHDN, CDR2 FVKESK. The DNA for the CDR3 is TGTGCCAGCAGCCAAGTTACTACCTCCGAGCAGTACTTC. Its translation: CASSQVTTSEQYF.

This clonotype came up many times. The chain is built from TRBV20-1 and TRBJ1-1, with unresolved D. V was clipped by 4 bases and J by 4 bases, with 10 bases between them. The CDR3 runs to 12 residues. Germline V lookup: CDR1 DFQATT, CDR2 SNEGSKA (reference sequence). The CDR3 reads CSAMSGSTEAFF. CDR3 coding DNA: TGCAGTGCTATGTCGGGGAGCACTGAAGCTTTCTTT.

This clonotype was seen repeatedly, ten times or more. CDR3 region: CASSQDKESTWPNTEAFF. The CDR3 nucleotides read TGTGCCAGCAGCCAAGATAAAGAATCGACATGGCCGAACACTGAAGCTTTCTTT. The J gene is TRBJ1-1, the V gene TRBV3-1, with D unclear. The V gene lost 0 bases and the J gene lost 1 base, with 18 bases spanning the gap. This CDR3 contains 18 residues. Per the germline V gene, CDR1 is LGHDT and CDR2 is YNNKEL (reference sequence).

This chain connects TRBV20-1 to TRBJ1-5; D might be TRBD1 (6 bases). The germline CDR1 and CDR2 sequences are DFQATT and SNEGSKA (reference sequence). This CDR3 is built from 13 residues. V lost 5 bases and J lost 5, with 13 bases in between. The CDR3 spells CSAAGHQDQPQHF. CDR3 DNA: TGCAGTGCTGCGGGACATCAGGATCAGCCCCAGCATTTT.

The chain has TRBV7-8 and TRBJ2-7, with 12 bases lining up with TRBD2. The CDR3 has 12 residues. V shed 9 bases, J shed 8 bases, and the junction held 5 bases outside the gene matches. Per the germline V gene, CDR1 is SGHVS and CDR2 is FQNEAQ. This CDR3 is CASRLAGVQQYF. DNA of the CDR3: TGTGCCAGTAGACTAGCGGGAGTTCAGCAGTACTTC.

In its sample, this clonotype was seen many times. The chain combines TRBV11-2 with TRBJ1-2, with 11 positions matching TRBD1. The CDR3 runs 16 residues. V lost 4 bases and J lost 7; bases outside the gene matches: 11. Germline CDR1 SGHAT, CDR2 FQNNGV. CDR3 protein: CASSSIWGQGESGYTF. CDR3 nucleotides: TGTGCCAGCAGCTCCATTTGGGGACAGGGGGAAAGTGGCTACACCTTC.

The genes are TRBV12-3 or TRBV12-4 and TRBJ2-7; the D is unclear. The CDR3 has 12 residues. The germline V and J ends were trimmed by 8 bases and 3 bases, with 11 bases remaining between them. Here the CDR3 DNA reads TGTGCCAGCGGTCGCGGCAACTACGAGCAGTACTTC. Translated: CASGRGNYEQYF.

This clonotype was recorded many times. V is TRBV5-1 and J is TRBJ2-5; 14 bases match TRBD2. With 4 bases clipped from V and 4 bases from J, the junction kept 9 bases outside the gene matches. CDR1 and CDR2 (germline): SGHRS, YFSETQ. The CDR3 loop spans 17 amino acids. CDR3 sequence reads: CASSVGLAGVGRETQYF. The CDR3 DNA is TGCGCCAGCAGCGTGGGACTAGCGGGAGTGGGTCGAGAGACCCAGTACTTC.

This chain uses TRBV7-9 with TRBJ1-2; 12 bases are a match to TRBD1. J gave up 7 bases and V 5 bases, and 11 bases lay outside the gene matches. Germline V gene data show CDR1 as SEHNR and CDR2 as FQNEAQ (reference sequence). This CDR3 has 16 residues. In nucleotides, the CDR3 is TGTGCCAGCAGCCCCTCCGGGACAGGGGGCGCATCTGGCTACACCTTC. This sequence encodes CASSPSGTGGASGYTF.

In this sample, this clonotype turned up many times. V is TRBV5-6 and J is TRBJ1-2; 8 bases map to TRBD1. Losses at the gene ends were 0 bases for V and 1 base for J; bases not matched to a gene: 5. Germline V lookup: CDR1 SGHDT, CDR2 YYEEEE. This CDR3 spans 16 amino acids. This chain's CDR3 is CASSLDRDRINYGYTF. For the CDR3, the DNA is TGTGCCAGCAGCTTGGACCGGGACAGGATTAACTATGGCTACACCTTC.

Concerning this clonotype itself: This may come from a read error, since a much larger clone is one base off. The rearrangement links TRBV28 to TRBJ2-3, with no clear D. Trimming left V 5 bases short and J 2 bases short, with 8 bases between. The CDR3 sequence is 13 residues long. CDR1 is MDHEN, CDR2 SYDVKM, per germline. The CDR3 is CASSLSLTDTQYF. In DNA form, the CDR3 reads TGTGCCAGCAGTCTTAGCCTCACAGATACGCAGTATTTT. Variable domain in full (rest from reference TRBV28 and TRBJ2-3): DVKVTQSSRYLVKRTGEKVFLECVQDMDHENMFWYRQDPGLGLRLIYFSYDVKMKEKGDIPEGYSVSREKKERFSLILESASTNQTSMYLCASSLSLTDTQYFGPGTRLTVL.

At least ten counts were recorded for this clonotype. The chain couples TRBV24-1 to TRBJ1-2, with D unresolved. The CDR3 has 13 residues. Germline V gene data show CDR1 as KGHDR and CDR2 as SFDVKD. The V and J ends lost 2 bases and 0 bases respectively, with 3 bases between them. CDR3 loop: CATSDSANYGYTF. For the CDR3, the DNA is TGTGCCACCAGTGATTCTGCTAACTATGGCTACACCTTC.

V is TRBV7-9 and J is TRBJ2-7, with 13 bases fitting TRBD2. V lost 5 bases and J lost 6; bases outside the gene matches: 4. Germline loops: CDR1 SEHNR, CDR2 FQNEAQ (reference sequence). The CDR3 contains 14 residues. Here the CDR3 reads CASSPRTSGSEQYF. The CDR3 DNA is TGTGCCAGCAGCCCCAGGACTAGCGGGAGCGAGCAGTACTTC.

This clonotype was recorded many times. The rearrangement uses TRBV28 and TRBJ1-2, with 11 bases fitting TRBD1. J lost 4 bases, V lost 7 bases, and 8 bases had no gene match. The CDR3 has 15 residues. CDR1 is MDHEN, CDR2 SYDVKM, per germline. CDR3 DNA: TGTGCCAGCATCCACGGACAGGGGGCGAGCTATGGCTACACCTTC. This sequence encodes CASIHGQGASYGYTF.

V is TRBV7-2 and J is TRBJ1-2; D uncertain. CDR1 is SGHTA, CDR2 FQGNSA, per germline. This CDR3 has 14 residues. The germline V and J ends were trimmed by 8 bases and 4 bases, with 17 bases remaining between them. CDR3 residues: CASGKKAGSYGYTF. CDR3 DNA: TGTGCCAGCGGTAAAAAGGCAGGCAGCTATGGCTACACCTTC.